A selection of T cell receptor beta chains follows, all from one sample in a study of blood T cell repertoires in COVID-19. Produced via immunoSEQ multiplex PCR; TCRdb's table is partial and in-frame only. There are about 420,000 clones in the sample; approximately 90% occur only once, and about 0.91% lies in the top ten. The sequenced sample was peripheral blood. The receptors shown here come from a man between 18 and 35 years old with COVID-19, enrolled during active disease. Both conserved end residues are part of each CDR3. Each record gives: V gene, CDR3 protein.

TRBV27 CASRYQGSYGYTF
TRBV27 CASSLGGTPSYEQYF
TRBV5-1 CASSITAGGYEQYF
TRBV11-2 CASSLEGQVYNEQYF
TRBV5-8 CASSSGPDGGNQPQHF
TRBV28 CASSLRRDLIDTQYF
TRBV12-5 CASGLHPGQAIYYGYTF
TRBV6-5 CASSPTGGDGYEQYF
TRBV7-9 CASSLARTGEWGTDTQYF
TRBV5-5 CASSFAGQGGTEAFF
TRBV6-6 CASSSAERGGGELFF
TRBV7-6 CASSPVAGLQETQYF
TRBV2 CASSAQGTYSTDTQYF
TRBV28 CASTHQTALTNEKLFF
TRBV15 CATSRDSGSRTDTQYF
TRBV14 CASSLASEQFF
TRBV18 CASSPELGTQYF
TRBV28 CASSSRDGYEQYF
TRBV21-1 CASSKGGGMNTEAFF
TRBV5-5 CASSLGPSGRTYNEQFF
TRBV5-1 CASSTSGLGSYNEQFF
TRBV4-1 CASSQGPLADEQYF
TRBV29-1 CSVEEGDTEAFF
TRBV18 CASSPGQDHYGYTF
TRBV11-2 CASSTSGLVTQYF
TRBV5-4 CASRQQRGLTDTQYF
TRBV23-1 CASSQRVYEQYF
TRBV18 CASSPQGGVNTEAFF
TRBV9 CASSSSGQETQYF
TRBV19 CASSPGTGVSYEQYF
TRBV3-1/TRBV3-2 CASSPGLGGEQFF
TRBV7-8 CASSFGQVNTEAFF
TRBV11-2 CASSHGTVYEQYF
TRBV5-6 CASEGAANTEAFF
TRBV5-1 CASSFAGGIDTQYF